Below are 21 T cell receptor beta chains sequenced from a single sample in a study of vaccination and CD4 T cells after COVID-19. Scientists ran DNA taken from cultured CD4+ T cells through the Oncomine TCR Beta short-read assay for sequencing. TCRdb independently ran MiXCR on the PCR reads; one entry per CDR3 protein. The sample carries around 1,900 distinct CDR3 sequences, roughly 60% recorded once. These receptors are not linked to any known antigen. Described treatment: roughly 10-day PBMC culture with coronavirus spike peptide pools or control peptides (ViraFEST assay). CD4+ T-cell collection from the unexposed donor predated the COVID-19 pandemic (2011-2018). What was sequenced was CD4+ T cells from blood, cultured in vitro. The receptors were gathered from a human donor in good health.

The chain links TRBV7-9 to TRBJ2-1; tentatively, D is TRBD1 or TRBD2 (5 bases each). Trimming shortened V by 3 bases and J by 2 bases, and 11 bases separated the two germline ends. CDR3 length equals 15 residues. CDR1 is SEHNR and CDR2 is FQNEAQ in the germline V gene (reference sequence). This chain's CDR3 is CASSFSDRTYNEQFF. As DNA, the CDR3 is TGTGCCAGCAGCTTTAGCGACAGAACCTACAATGAGCAGTTCTTC.

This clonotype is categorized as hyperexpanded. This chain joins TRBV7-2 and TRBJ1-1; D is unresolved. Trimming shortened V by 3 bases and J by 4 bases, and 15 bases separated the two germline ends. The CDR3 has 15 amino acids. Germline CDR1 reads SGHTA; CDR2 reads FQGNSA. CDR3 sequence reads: CASSLRSPEATEAFF. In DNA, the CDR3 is TGTGCCAGCAGCTTGAGATCCCCCGAGGCCACTGAAGCTTTCTTT.

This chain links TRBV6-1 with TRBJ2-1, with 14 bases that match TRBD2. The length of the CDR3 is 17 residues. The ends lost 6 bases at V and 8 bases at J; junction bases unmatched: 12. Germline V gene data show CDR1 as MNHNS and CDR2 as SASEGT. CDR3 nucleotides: TGTGCCAGCAGCTTCCCCCGAGGGACTAGCGGGAGTTATGAGCAGTTCTTC. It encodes CASSFPRGTSGSYEQFF.

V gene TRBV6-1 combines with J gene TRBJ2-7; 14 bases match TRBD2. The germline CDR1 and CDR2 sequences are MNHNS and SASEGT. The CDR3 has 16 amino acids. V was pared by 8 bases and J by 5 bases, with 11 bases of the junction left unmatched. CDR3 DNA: TGTGCCAGCTGGGGACTAGCGGGAGCAGTAGTCCACGAGCAGTACTTC. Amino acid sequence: CASWGLAGAVVHEQYF.

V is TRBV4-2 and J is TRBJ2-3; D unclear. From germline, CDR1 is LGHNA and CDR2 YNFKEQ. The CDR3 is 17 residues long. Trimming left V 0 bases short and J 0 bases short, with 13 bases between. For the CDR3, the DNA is TGTGCCAGCAGCCAAGACCGCCTGTCTTTTAGCACAGATACGCAGTATTTT. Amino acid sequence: CASSQDRLSFSTDTQYF.

The CDR3 protein is CASSLGTDYGYTF. In DNA form, the CDR3 reads TGTGCCAGCAGTTTAGGGACAGACTATGGCTACACCTTC. V and J are TRBV12-3 or TRBV12-4 and TRBJ1-2, with a possible D match to TRBD1 (6 bases). Trimming took off 1 base at V and 3 bases at J, with 6 bases between the two ends. The CDR3 covers 13 residues.

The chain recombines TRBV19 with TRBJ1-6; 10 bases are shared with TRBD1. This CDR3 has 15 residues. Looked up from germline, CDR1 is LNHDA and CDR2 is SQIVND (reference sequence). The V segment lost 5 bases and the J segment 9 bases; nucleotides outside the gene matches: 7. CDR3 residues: CASSPLDRGLSPLHF. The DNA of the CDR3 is TGTGCCAGTAGTCCCCTCGACAGGGGGCTTTCACCCCTCCACTTT.

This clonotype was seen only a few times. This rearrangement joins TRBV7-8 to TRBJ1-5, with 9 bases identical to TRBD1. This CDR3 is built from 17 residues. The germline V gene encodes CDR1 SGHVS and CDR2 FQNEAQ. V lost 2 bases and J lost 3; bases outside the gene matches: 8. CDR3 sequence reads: CASSLSPGQGVNQPQHF. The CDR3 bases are TGTGCCAGCAGCTTATCTCCGGGACAGGGCGTCAATCAGCCCCAGCATTTT.

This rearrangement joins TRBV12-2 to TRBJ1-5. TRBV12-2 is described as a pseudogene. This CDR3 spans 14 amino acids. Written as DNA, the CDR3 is TGTGCAAGTCGCTTACGGCAGCTGAATCAGCCCCAGCATTTT. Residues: CASRLRQLNQPQHF.

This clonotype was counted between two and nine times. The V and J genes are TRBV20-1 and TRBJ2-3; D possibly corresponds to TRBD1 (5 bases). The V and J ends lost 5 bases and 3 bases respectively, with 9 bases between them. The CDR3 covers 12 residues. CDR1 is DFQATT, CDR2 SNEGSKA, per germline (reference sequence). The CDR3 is CSAPTVTDTQYF. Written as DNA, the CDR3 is TGCAGTGCTCCGACAGTAACAGATACGCAGTATTTT.

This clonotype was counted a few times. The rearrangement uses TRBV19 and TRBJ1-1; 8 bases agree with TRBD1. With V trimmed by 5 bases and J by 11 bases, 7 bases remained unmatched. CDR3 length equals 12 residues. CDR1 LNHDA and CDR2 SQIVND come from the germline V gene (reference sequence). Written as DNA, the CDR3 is TGTGCCAGTAGTTCAAGACAGGGGAATGCTTTCTTT. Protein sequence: CASSSRQGNAFF.

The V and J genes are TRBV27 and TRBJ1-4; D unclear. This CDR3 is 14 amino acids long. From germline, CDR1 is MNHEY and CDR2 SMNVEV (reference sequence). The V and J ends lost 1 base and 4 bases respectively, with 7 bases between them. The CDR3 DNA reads TGTGCCAGCAGTTTATGGCGGAGTAATGAAAAACTGTTTTTT. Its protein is CASSLWRSNEKLFF. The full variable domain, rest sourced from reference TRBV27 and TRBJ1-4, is EAQVTQNPRYLITVTGKKLTVTCSQNMNHEYMSWYRQDPGLGLRQIYYSMNVEVTDKGDVPEGYKVSRKEKRNFPLILESPSPNQTSLYFCASSLWRSNEKLFFGSGTQLSVL.

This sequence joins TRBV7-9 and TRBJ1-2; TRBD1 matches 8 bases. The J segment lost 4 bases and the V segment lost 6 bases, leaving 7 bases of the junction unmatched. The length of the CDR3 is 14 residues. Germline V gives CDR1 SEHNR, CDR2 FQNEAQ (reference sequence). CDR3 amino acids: CASSSRTGTYGYTF. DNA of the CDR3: TGTGCCAGCAGTTCCCGGACAGGGACCTATGGCTACACCTTC.

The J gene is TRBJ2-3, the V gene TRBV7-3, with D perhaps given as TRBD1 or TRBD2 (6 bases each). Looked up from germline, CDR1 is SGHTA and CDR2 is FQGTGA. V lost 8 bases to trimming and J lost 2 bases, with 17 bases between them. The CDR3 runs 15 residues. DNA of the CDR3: TGTGCCAGCGGAAACACAGGGACTTCCACAGATACGCAGTATTTT. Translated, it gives CASGNTGTSTDTQYF.

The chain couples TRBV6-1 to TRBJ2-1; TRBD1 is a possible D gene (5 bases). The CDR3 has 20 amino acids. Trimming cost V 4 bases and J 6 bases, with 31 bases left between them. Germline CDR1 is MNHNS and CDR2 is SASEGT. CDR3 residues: CASSGGRHRKNPGPSNEQFF. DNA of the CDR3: TGTGCCAGCAGTGGGGGCCGGCACAGAAAGAACCCTGGGCCCAGCAATGAGCAGTTCTTC.

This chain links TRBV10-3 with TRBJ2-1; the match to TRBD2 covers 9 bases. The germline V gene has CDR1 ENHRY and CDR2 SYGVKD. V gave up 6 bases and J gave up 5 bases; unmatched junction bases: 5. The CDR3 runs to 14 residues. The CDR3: CAIRLTSGNNEQFF. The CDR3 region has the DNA TGTGCCATCAGATTGACTAGCGGTAACAATGAGCAGTTCTTC.

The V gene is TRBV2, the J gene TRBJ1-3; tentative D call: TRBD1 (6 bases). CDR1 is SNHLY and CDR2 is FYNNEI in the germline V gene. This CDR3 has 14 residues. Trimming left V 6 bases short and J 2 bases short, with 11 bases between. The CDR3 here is CASRAQGPGNTIYF. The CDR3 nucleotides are TGTGCCAGCAGAGCACAGGGACCTGGAAACACCATATATTTT.

The DNA of the CDR3 is TGTGCCAGCAGGACGACTTCAAACTATGGCTACACCTTC. Amino acid sequence: CASRTTSNYGYTF. This chain joins TRBV6-2 or TRBV6-3 and TRBJ1-2; D not resolved. This CDR3 has 13 amino acids. Per the germline V gene, CDR1 is MNHEY and CDR2 is SVGEGT. V dropped 6 bases and J dropped 2 bases, with 10 bases sitting between them.

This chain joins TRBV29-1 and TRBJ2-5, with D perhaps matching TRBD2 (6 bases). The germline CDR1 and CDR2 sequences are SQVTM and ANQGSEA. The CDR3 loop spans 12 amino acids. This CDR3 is CGWRRGEETQYF. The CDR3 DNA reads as TGCGGGTGGCGGAGGGGTGAGGAGACCCAGTACTTC.

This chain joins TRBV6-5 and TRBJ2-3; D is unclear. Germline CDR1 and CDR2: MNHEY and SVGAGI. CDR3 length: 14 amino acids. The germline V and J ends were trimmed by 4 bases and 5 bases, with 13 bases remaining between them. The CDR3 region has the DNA TGTGCCAGCAGTTGGGCTCCCGACCGAGATACGCAGTATTTT. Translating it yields CASSWAPDRDTQYF.

The CDR3 sequence: CAAAGGPKYNTDTQYF. For the CDR3, the DNA is TGTGCGGCCGCGGGGGGCCCCAAATATAACACAGATACGCAGTATTTT. The chain uses TRBV24-1 and TRBJ2-3; 8 bases map to TRBD2. Germline V CDR1 and CDR2: KGHDR, SFDVKD. CDR3 length equals 16 residues.